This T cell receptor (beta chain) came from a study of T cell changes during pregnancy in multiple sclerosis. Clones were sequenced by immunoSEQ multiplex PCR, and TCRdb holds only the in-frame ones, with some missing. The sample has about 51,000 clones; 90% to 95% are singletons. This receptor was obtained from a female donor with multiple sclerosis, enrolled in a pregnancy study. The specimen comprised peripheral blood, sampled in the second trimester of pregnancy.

CDR3 DNA: TGTGCCAGTCGGGACTACCAAGAGACCCAGTACTTC. Translated, it gives CASRDYQETQYF. This sequence joins TRBV7-9 and TRBJ2-5; the D gene is possibly TRBD2 (6 bases). The ends were cut back, 9 bases at V and 0 bases at J, with 8 bases in the middle. Germline assignment: CDR1 SEHNR and CDR2 FQNEAQ (reference sequence). The CDR3 consists of 12 residues.